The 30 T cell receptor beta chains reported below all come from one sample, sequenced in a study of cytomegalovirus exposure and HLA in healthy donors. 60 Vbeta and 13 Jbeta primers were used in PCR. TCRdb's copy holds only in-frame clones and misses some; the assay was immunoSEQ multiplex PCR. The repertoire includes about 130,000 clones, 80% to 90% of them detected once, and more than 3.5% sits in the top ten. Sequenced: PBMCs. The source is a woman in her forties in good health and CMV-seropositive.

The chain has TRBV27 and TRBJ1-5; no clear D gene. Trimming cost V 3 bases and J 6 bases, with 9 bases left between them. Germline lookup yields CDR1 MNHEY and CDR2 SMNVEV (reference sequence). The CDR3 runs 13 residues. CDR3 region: CASSLGRSQPQHF. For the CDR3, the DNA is TGTGCCAGCAGTTTGGGTAGGAGTCAGCCCCAGCATTTT.

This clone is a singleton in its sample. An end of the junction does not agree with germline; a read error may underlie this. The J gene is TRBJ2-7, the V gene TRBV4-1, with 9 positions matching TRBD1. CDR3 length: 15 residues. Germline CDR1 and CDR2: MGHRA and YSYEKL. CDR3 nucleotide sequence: TGCGCCAGCAGCGAAGAGGACAGGGGCTACTACGAGCAGTACTTC. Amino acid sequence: CASSEEDRGYYEQYF.

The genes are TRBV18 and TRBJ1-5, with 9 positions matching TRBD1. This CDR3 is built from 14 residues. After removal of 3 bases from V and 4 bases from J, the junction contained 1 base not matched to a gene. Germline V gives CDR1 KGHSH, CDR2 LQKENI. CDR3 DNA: TGTGCCAGCTCACCTGGGACAGGGAATCAGCCCCAGCATTTT. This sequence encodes CASSPGTGNQPQHF.

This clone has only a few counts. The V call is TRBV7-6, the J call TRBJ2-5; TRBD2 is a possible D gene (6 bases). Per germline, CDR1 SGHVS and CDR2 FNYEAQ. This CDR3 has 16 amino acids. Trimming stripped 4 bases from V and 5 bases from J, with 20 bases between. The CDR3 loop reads CASSSQIKQEGETQYF. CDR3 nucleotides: TGTGCCAGCAGCTCACAAATAAAACAGGAGGGGGAGACCCAGTACTTC.

CDR3 in amino acids: CASSQDLRVEQYF. CDR3 coding DNA: TGCGCCAGCAGCCAAGATCTCCGGGTCGAGCAGTACTTC. The V gene is TRBV4-3, the J gene TRBJ2-7; D remains unclear. Germline CDR1 reads LGHNA; CDR2 reads YSLEER. V was clipped by 0 bases and J by 6 bases, with 9 bases between them. The CDR3 spans 13 residues.

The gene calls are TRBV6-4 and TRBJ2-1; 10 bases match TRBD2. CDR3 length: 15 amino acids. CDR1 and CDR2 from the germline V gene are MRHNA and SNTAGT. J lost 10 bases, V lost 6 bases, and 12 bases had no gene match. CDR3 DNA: TGTGCCAGCAGAGAAGCTGCTAGCGGGAGTCTCGAGCAGTTCTTC. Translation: CASREAASGSLEQFF.

The CDR3 here is CAWSVRTGYREQYF. For the CDR3, the DNA is TGTGCCTGGAGTGTACGTACAGGGTATCGGGAGCAGTACTTC. This sequence joins TRBV30 and TRBJ2-7, with a weak D call TRBD1 (6 bases). Germline V CDR1 and CDR2: GTSNPN, SVGIG (reference sequence). V was shortened by 0 bases and J by 7 bases, with 16 bases between the two germline ends. This CDR3 is built from 14 residues.

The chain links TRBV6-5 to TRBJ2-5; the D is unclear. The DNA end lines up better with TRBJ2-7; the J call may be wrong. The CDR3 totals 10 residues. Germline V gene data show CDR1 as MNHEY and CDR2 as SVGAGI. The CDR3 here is CASRSAEQYF. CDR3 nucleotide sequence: TGTGCCAGCAGAAGCGCCGAGCAGTACTTC.

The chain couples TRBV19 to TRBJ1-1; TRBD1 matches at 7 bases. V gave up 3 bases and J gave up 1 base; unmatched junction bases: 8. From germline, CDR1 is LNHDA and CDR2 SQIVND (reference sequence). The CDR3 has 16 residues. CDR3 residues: CASSIGAGTANTEAFF. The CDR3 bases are TGTGCCAGTAGTATCGGAGCCGGGACAGCGAACACTGAAGCTTTCTTT.

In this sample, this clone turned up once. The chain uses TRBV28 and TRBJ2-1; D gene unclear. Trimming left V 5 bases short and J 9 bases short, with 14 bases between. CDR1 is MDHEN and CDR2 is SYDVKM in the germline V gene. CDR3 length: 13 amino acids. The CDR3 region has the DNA TGTGCCAGCAGTCATCCGTTCAGGATTGAGCAGTTCTTC. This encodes CASSHPFRIEQFF.

The DNA of the CDR3 is TGTGCCAGCAGGCAGGGTACGTCTAGTCAGCCCCAGCATTTT. Translation: CASRQGTSSQPQHF. The chain couples TRBV2 to TRBJ1-5, with D possibly TRBD1 on 5 matching bases. This CDR3 contains 14 residues. Trimming pared 6 bases from V and 6 bases from J, leaving 15 bases between. Germline V gene sequence: CDR1 SNHLY, CDR2 FYNNEI.

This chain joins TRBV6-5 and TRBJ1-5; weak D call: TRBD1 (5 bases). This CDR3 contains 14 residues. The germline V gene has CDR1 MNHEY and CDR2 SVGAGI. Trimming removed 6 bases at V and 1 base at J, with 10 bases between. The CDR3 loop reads CASRPGSSNQPQHF. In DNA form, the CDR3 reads TGTGCCAGCAGGCCAGGGTCGAGCAATCAGCCCCAGCATTTT.

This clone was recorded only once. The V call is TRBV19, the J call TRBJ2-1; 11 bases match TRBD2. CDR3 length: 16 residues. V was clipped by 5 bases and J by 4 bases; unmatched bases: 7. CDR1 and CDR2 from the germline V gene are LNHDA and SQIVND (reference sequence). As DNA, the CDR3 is TGTGCCAGTAGTCTTAGACTAGCGGGGTCTTACAATGAGCAGTTCTTC. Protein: CASSLRLAGSYNEQFF.

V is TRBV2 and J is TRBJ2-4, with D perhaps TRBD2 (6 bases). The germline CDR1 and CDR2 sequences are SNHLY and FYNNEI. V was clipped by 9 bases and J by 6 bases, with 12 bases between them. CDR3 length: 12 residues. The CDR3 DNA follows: TGTGCCAGGAATGGGGGAGGAAACATTCAGTACTTC. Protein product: CARNGGGNIQYF.

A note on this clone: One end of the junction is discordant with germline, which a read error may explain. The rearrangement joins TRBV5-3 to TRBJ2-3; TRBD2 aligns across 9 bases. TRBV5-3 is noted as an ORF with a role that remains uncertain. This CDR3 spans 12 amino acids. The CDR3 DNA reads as TGTGCCAGAAGCTTCGCGGGAGGGCCACCGGATTTT. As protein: CARSFAGGPPDF.

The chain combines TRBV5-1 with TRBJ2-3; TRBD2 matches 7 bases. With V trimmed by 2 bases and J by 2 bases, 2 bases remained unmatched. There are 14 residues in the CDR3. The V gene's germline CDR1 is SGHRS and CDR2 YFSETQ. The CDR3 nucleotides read TGCGCCAGCAGCTTCACTAGCGTCACAGATACGCAGTATTTT. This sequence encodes CASSFTSVTDTQYF.

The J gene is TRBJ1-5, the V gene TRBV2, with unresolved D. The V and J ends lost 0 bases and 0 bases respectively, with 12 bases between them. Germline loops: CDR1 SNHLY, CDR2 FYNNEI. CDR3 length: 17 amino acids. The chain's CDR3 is CASSEAPPDYSNQPQHF. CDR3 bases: TGTGCCAGCAGTGAAGCTCCCCCAGATTATAGCAATCAGCCCCAGCATTTT.

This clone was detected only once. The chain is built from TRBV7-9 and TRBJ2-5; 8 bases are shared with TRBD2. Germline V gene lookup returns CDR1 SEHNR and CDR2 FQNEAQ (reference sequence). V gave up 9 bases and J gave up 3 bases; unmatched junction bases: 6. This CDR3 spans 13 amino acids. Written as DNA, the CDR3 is TGTGCCAGTTCCCGGGGGGGTAAAGAGACCCAGTACTTC. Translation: CASSRGGKETQYF.

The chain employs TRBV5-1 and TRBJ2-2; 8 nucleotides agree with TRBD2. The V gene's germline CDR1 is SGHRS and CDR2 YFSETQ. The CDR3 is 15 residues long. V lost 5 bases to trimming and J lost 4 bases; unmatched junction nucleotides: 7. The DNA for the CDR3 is TGCGCCAGCAGACAGACGGGAGGGGGCACCGGGGAGCTGTTTTTT. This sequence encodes CASRQTGGGTGELFF.

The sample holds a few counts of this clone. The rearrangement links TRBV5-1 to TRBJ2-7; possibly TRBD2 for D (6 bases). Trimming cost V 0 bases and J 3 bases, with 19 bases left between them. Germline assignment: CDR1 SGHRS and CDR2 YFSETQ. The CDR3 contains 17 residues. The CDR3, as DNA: TGCGCCAGCAGCTTGGGACTAGGATTGAGCGGTGACTACGAGCAGTACTTC. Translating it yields CASSLGLGLSGDYEQYF.

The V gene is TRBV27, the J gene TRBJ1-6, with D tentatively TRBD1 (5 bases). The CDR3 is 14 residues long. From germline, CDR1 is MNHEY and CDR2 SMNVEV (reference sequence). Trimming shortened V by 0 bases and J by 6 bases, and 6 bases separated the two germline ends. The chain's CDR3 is CASSLSGVNSPLHF. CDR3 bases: TGTGCCAGCAGTTTATCAGGGGTTAATTCACCCCTCCACTTT.

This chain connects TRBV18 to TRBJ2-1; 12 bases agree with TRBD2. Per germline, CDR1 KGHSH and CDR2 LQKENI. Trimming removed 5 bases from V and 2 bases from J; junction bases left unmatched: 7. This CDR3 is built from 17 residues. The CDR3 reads CASSGLTSGGTYNEQFF. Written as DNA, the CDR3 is TGTGCCAGCTCAGGCCTGACTAGCGGGGGAACCTACAATGAGCAGTTCTTC.

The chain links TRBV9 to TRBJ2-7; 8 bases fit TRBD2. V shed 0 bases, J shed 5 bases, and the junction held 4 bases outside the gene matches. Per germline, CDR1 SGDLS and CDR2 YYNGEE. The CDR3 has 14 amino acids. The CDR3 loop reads CASSVETSGDEQYF. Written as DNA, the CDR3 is TGTGCCAGCAGCGTAGAAACTAGCGGTGACGAGCAGTACTTC.

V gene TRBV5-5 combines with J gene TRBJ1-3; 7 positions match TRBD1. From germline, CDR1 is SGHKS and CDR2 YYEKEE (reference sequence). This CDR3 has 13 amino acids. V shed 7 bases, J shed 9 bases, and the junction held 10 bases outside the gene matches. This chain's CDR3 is CASFPGGAGTIYF. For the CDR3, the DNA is TGTGCCAGCTTCCCAGGGGGTGCTGGCACCATATATTTT.

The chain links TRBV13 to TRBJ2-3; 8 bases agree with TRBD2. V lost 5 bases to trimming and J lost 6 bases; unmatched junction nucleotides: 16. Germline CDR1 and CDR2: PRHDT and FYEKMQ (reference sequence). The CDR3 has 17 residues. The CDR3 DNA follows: TGTGCCAGCAGCACTAAGCGGGAGTTCCCTTTGGCGGATACGCAGTATTTT. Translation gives CASSTKREFPLADTQYF.

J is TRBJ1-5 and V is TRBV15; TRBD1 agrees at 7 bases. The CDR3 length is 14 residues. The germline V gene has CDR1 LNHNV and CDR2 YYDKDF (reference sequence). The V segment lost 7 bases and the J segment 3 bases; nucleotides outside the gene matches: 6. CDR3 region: CATNGQGVNQPQHF. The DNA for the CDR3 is TGTGCCACCAACGGGCAGGGGGTCAATCAGCCCCAGCATTTT.

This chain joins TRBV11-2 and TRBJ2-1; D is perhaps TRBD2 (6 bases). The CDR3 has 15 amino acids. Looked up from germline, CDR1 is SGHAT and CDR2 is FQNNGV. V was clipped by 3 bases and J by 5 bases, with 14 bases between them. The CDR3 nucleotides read TGTGCCAGCAGCTTTGGGGCTAGCGACCACAATGAGCAGTTCTTC. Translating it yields CASSFGASDHNEQFF.

CDR3 loop: CASSSAGSTDTQYF. CDR3 DNA: TGCGCCAGCAGCTCGGCAGGTAGCACAGATACGCAGTATTTT. This rearrangement joins TRBV5-1 to TRBJ2-3; D unclear. The CDR3 loop spans 14 amino acids. Deletions cut 3 bases from V and 0 bases from J, with 8 bases between. Per germline, CDR1 SGHRS and CDR2 YFSETQ.

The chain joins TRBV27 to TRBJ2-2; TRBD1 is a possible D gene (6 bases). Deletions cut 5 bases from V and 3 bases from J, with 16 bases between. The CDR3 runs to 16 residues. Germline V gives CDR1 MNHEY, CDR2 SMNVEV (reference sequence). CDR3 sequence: CASSNKDRLYTGELFF. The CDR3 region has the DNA TGTGCCAGCAGTAATAAGGACAGACTATACACCGGGGAGCTGTTTTTT.

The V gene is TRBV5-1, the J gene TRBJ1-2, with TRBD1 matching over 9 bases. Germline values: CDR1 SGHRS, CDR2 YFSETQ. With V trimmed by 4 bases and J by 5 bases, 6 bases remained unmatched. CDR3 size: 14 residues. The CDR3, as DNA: TGCGCCAGCAGCGTAGGCGGGACAGGGTATGGCTACACCTTC. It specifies CASSVGGTGYGYTF.